This TCR beta chain was profiled in a study of blood T cell repertoires in COVID-19. The wider study: The origin of the acute and convalescent COVID-19 samples was the United States, Italy and Spain. T cells, B-cell-depleted T cells, or PBMCs supplied cDNA or gDNA.

Authors' analysis steps: It was from reference gene primer amplification that nucleated cell counts were estimated. Profiling relied on immunoSEQ multiplex PCR, and the TCRdb table lists in-frame clones only, not all of them. The V and J calls and the clone size are those of that table, but D and trimming were determined from the DNA. The sample includes 50,000 to 65,000 clones, approximately 80% of them seen just once. In its sample, this clone was seen once. The germline gives CDR1 SGHVS, CDR2 FNYEAQ. Trimming took off 1 base at V and 3 bases at J, with 14 bases between the two ends. CDR3 length: 16 residues.

The J gene is TRBJ2-3, the V gene TRBV7-6; D is perhaps TRBD2 (6 bases). Input material: peripheral blood. The receptor was isolated from a man in his 70s with acute or convalescent COVID-19. The CDR3 DNA follows: TGTGCCAGCAGCTTAGGTCTCCGGCGGGGAACAGATACGCAGTATTTT. This encodes CASSLGLRRGTDTQYF.